A single sample gave rise to the 25 T cell receptor beta chains below, sequenced in a study of blood T cell repertoires in COVID-19. Here immunoSEQ multiplex PCR was the method, and the copy in TCRdb shows in-frame clones only, minus some. The sample holds about 190,000 clones, roughly 80% seen once. The sample consisted of peripheral blood. These receptors were collected from a human donor in a cohort sampled during active COVID-19.

J is TRBJ2-1 and V is TRBV10-2; 12 bases line up with TRBD2. V lost 8 bases, J lost 10 bases, and 6 bases stayed unmatched. The CDR3 is made up of 13 amino acids. Germline assignment: CDR1 WSHSY and CDR2 SAAADI. CDR3 DNA sequence: TGCGCCAGCGGGACTAGCGGGCAAGGGGAGCAGTTCTTC. Translation: CASGTSGQGEQFF.

The chain carries TRBV4-1 and TRBJ2-7; TRBD1 matches at 9 bases. The CDR3 contains 18 residues. Losses at the gene ends were 6 bases for V and 2 bases for J; bases not matched to a gene: 17. Germline V gene data show CDR1 as MGHRA and CDR2 as YSYEKL. The CDR3 coding sequence is TGCGCCAGCAGTCGTCGGACAGGGGAAACAAATATAGCCTACGAGCAGTACTTC. Translating it yields CASSRRTGETNIAYEQYF.

V usage is TRBV3-1 (or the pseudogene TRBV3-2) and J usage is TRBJ1-1, with a tentative D call TRBD1 (6 bases). CDR3 size: 14 residues. Germline values: CDR1 LGHDT, CDR2 YNNKEL (reference sequence). V lost 3 bases to trimming and J lost 5 bases, with 13 bases between them. The CDR3 sequence: CASSHRDIRTEAFF. The CDR3 DNA follows: TGTGCCAGCAGCCATAGGGACATTAGGACTGAAGCTTTCTTT.

The gene calls are TRBV7-9 and TRBJ1-4; perhaps TRBD1 as D (5 bases). Germline V CDR1 and CDR2: SEHNR, FQNEAQ (reference sequence). CDR3 length equals 14 residues. With 2 bases removed from V and 4 bases from J, the gap between germline ends came to 8 bases. CDR3 nucleotides: TGTGCCAGCAGCTTACGGGGGGTTAATGAAAAACTGTTTTTT. Translation: CASSLRGVNEKLFF.

This chain uses TRBV10-3 with TRBJ2-2; a possible D gene is TRBD2 (5 bases). CDR1 and CDR2 from the germline V gene are ENHRY and SYGVKD. The ends were cut back, 3 bases at V and 7 bases at J, with 12 bases in the middle. This CDR3 has 14 residues. The CDR3 here is CAISDRESYGELFF. The CDR3 coding sequence is TGTGCCATCAGTGACCGGGAATCGTACGGGGAGCTGTTTTTT.

V usage is TRBV30 and J usage is TRBJ1-1; D may be TRBD1 (5 bases). The CDR3 totals 13 residues. Trimming left V 4 bases short and J 3 bases short, with 12 bases between. Per germline, CDR1 GTSNPN and CDR2 SVGIG (reference sequence). The CDR3 DNA reads as TGTGCCTGGATCGGGGCGGGGGACACTGAAGCTTTCTTT. It specifies CAWIGAGDTEAFF.

The chain carries TRBV4-1 and TRBJ2-1; the match to TRBD2 covers 7 bases. Losses at the gene ends were 0 bases for V and 5 bases for J; bases not matched to a gene: 7. CDR3 length: 16 residues. The germline CDR1 and CDR2 sequences are MGHRA and YSYEKL. The CDR3: CASSQDRASGDNEQFF. Here the CDR3 DNA reads TGCGCCAGCAGCCAAGATAGGGCTAGCGGAGACAATGAGCAGTTCTTC.

V gene TRBV11-2 combines with J gene TRBJ2-7, with D perhaps TRBD1 (6 bases). V shed 5 bases and J shed 4 bases, with 15 bases lying between them. This CDR3 contains 14 residues. Germline V gives CDR1 SGHAT, CDR2 FQNNGV. CDR3 sequence: CASSNPTGMYEQYV. In DNA form, the CDR3 reads TGTGCCAGCAGCAACCCTACAGGGATGTACGAGCAGTACGTC.

As for this clone: Other DNA sequences in the same sample also yield this CDR3. This sequence joins TRBV5-4 and TRBJ2-1; 10 bases align to TRBD2. Germline V lookup: CDR1 SGHNT, CDR2 YYREEE (reference sequence). V dropped 0 bases and J dropped 3; count of bases not matched to a gene: 0. This CDR3 is built from 15 residues. DNA for the CDR3: TGTGCCAGCAGCTTGGCTAGCGGGGGCTACAATGAGCAGTTCTTC. This gives the protein CASSLASGGYNEQFF. Full variable domain (outside the CDR3, taken from reference TRBV5-4 and TRBJ2-1): ETGVTQSPTHLIKTRGQQVTLRCSSQSGHNTVSWYQQALGQGPQFIFQYYREEENGRGNFPPRFSGLQFPNYSSELNVNALELDDSALYLCASSLASGGYNEQFFGPGTRLTVL.

The chain carries TRBV7-9 and TRBJ2-5, with D possibly being TRBD2 (6 bases). Deletions cut 4 bases from V and 2 bases from J, with 11 bases between. The CDR3 runs to 14 residues. Germline CDR1 is SEHNR and CDR2 is FQNEAQ (reference sequence). The CDR3 DNA follows: TGTGCCAGCAGCTCGACTAGTCGGCAAGAGACCCAGTACTTC. Its translation: CASSSTSRQETQYF.

The chain couples TRBV5-4 to TRBJ2-2; D may be TRBD1 (6 bases). Germline V lookup: CDR1 SGHNT, CDR2 YYREEE (reference sequence). The length of the CDR3 is 14 residues. With 2 bases removed from V and 8 bases from J, the gap between germline ends came to 13 bases. The CDR3 nucleotides read TGTGCCAGCAGCTTAAGGGGGATCGATGGGGAGCTGTTTTTT. Amino acid sequence: CASSLRGIDGELFF.

J is TRBJ2-2 and V is TRBV18; a weak D match, TRBD1 (5 bases). CDR1 and CDR2 from the germline V gene are KGHSH and LQKENI. This CDR3 comprises 16 residues. V gave up 5 bases and J gave up 5 bases, with 18 bases separating them. DNA for the CDR3: TGTGCCAGCTCATCTACAGGTGGACACGGGACCGGGGAGCTGTTTTTT. Its protein is CASSSTGGHGTGELFF.

In its sample, this clone was seen a few times. This chain links TRBV6-1 with TRBJ1-5, with TRBD1 matching 8 bases. This CDR3 is built from 18 residues. V dropped 1 base and J dropped 5; count of bases not matched to a gene: 13. Germline assignment: CDR1 MNHNS and CDR2 SASEGT. CDR3 loop: CASSEGMGIQGGYQPQHF. The CDR3 DNA is TGTGCCAGCAGTGAAGGGATGGGGATACAGGGGGGCTATCAGCCCCAGCATTTT.

The chain employs TRBV2 and TRBJ1-1; TRBD1 matches 7 bases. Germline-derived CDR1 and CDR2 are SNHLY and FYNNEI. Trimming cost V 4 bases and J 5 bases; bases outside gene matches: 1. The CDR3 spans 12 residues. The CDR3 reads CASSADRTEAFF. CDR3 DNA sequence: TGTGCCAGCAGTGCGGACAGGACTGAAGCTTTCTTT.

This clone was seen only once. The chain couples TRBV7-9 to TRBJ1-3; 9 positions match TRBD1. The germline V gene has CDR1 SEHNR and CDR2 FQNEAQ (reference sequence). V shed 5 bases, J shed 7 bases, and the junction held 9 bases outside the gene matches. The CDR3 consists of 15 residues. CDR3 loop: CASSPEGQGWNTIYF. DNA of the CDR3: TGTGCCAGCAGCCCAGAGGGACAGGGTTGGAACACCATATATTTT.

The count of this clone is one. The chain recombines TRBV2 with TRBJ2-7; TRBD1 matches 7 bases. CDR3 size: 12 residues. V was pared by 6 bases and J by 6 bases, with 5 bases of the junction left unmatched. From germline, CDR1 is SNHLY and CDR2 FYNNEI. The CDR3 DNA reads TGTGCCAGCAGGGGGACAGCCACCGAGCAGTACTTC. This codes for CASRGTATEQYF.

V gene TRBV7-9 combines with J gene TRBJ1-1, with a tentative D call TRBD1 (5 bases). Between the trimmed V and J ends, which lost 4 bases and 11 bases, there was a span of 20 bases. Germline V gene data show CDR1 as SEHNR and CDR2 as FQNEAQ (reference sequence). This CDR3 is 14 amino acids long. As DNA, the CDR3 is TGTGCCAGCAGCTCACCGACACGGGGGTCGGGCGCTTTCTTT. As protein: CASSSPTRGSGAFF.

This sequence joins TRBV6-6 and TRBJ1-3; 7 bases align to TRBD1. V shed 5 bases, J shed 4 bases, and the junction held 14 bases outside the gene matches. The germline CDR1 and CDR2 sequences are MNHNY and SVGAGI (reference sequence). The CDR3 consists of 17 residues. The CDR3 protein is CASSHPYQGVSGNTIYF. CDR3 DNA: TGTGCCAGCAGTCACCCTTATCAGGGGGTATCCGGAAACACCATATATTTT.

CDR3 sequence (DNA): TGTGCCAGCAGTGAAGGAGGGCTCAATTCACCCCTCCACTTT. This encodes CASSEGGLNSPLHF. The genes are TRBV6-1 and TRBJ1-6; D ambiguous. CDR3 length: 14 amino acids. Germline lookup yields CDR1 MNHNS and CDR2 SASEGT. V lost 1 base, J lost 7 bases, and 8 bases lay in between.

J is TRBJ2-5 and V is TRBV6-1; TRBD2 might be the D (6 bases). This CDR3 has 14 amino acids. Germline V gene sequence: CDR1 MNHNS, CDR2 SASEGT. Trimming took off 0 bases at V and 6 bases at J, with 11 bases between the two ends. The CDR3 DNA follows: TGTGCCAGCAGTGAAGCGCGGGATAGCCAGACCCAGTACTTC. This codes for CASSEARDSQTQYF.

The chain employs TRBV5-1 and TRBJ2-1; D perhaps matches TRBD2 (6 bases). Trimming cost V 4 bases and J 9 bases, with 20 bases left between them. Looked up from germline, CDR1 is SGHRS and CDR2 is YFSETQ. This CDR3 comprises 15 residues. The CDR3 sequence: CASSAGVAGGREQFF. DNA for the CDR3: TGCGCCAGCAGCGCCGGGGTTGCCGGGGGACGTGAGCAGTTCTTC.

The rearrangement uses TRBV5-1 and TRBJ2-5, with D possibly TRBD2 on 6 matching bases. Trimming took off 3 bases at V and 7 bases at J, with 16 bases between the two ends. This CDR3 has 14 amino acids. Germline V gene data show CDR1 as SGHRS and CDR2 as YFSETQ. DNA of the CDR3: TGCGCCAGCAGCTCCGGAGACACCGGGGGGACCCAGTACTTC. Protein product: CASSSGDTGGTQYF. Together with reference TRBV5-1 and TRBJ2-5, the CDR3 gives the full variable domain: KAGVTQTPRYLIKTRGQQVTLSCSPISGHRSVSWYQQTPGQGLQFLFEYFSETQRNKGNFPGRFSGRQFSNSRSEMNVSTLELGDSALYLCASSSGDTGGTQYFGPGTRLLVL.

This clone was seen only once. The rearrangement links TRBV6-5 to TRBJ1-1; no firm D call. The V end lost 6 bases, the J end lost 1 base, and 9 bases lay between the germline ends. Looked up from germline, CDR1 is MNHEY and CDR2 is SVGAGI. The CDR3 extends over 13 amino acids. The CDR3 DNA reads as TGTGCCAGCAGCGACACCCAGAACACTGAAGCTTTCTTT. Its translation: CASSDTQNTEAFF.

The chain recombines TRBV9 with TRBJ2-5, with 10 bases identical to TRBD2. Germline CDR1 SGDLS, CDR2 YYNGEE. The CDR3 length is 16 residues. Germline trimming cut 0 bases from V and 2 bases from J; bases unmatched to any gene: 4. For the CDR3, the DNA is TGTGCCAGCAGCGTAGCCCCGACTAGCGGGCAAGAGACCCAGTACTTC. Protein sequence: CASSVAPTSGQETQYF.

The CDR3 DNA reads TGTGCCAGCAGTCCCAGGACTAGCGGGGGCAATTACGTCTACAATGAGCAGTTCTTC. It encodes CASSPRTSGGNYVYNEQFF. This chain links TRBV27 with TRBJ2-1; 13 positions agree with TRBD2. V dropped 5 bases and J dropped 3; count of bases not matched to a gene: 13. The V gene's germline CDR1 is MNHEY and CDR2 SMNVEV (reference sequence). There are 19 residues in the CDR3.